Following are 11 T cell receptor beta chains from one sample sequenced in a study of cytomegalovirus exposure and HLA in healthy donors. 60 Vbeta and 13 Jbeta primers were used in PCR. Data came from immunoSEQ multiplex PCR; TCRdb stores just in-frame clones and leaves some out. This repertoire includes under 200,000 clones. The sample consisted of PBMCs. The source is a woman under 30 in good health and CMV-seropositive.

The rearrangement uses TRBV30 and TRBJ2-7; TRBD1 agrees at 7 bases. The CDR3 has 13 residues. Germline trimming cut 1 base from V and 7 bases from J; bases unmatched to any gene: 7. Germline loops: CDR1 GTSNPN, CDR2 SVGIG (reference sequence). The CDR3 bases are TGTGCCTGGAGTGGAGACACGACAGGGGAGCAGTACTTC. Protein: CAWSGDTTGEQYF.

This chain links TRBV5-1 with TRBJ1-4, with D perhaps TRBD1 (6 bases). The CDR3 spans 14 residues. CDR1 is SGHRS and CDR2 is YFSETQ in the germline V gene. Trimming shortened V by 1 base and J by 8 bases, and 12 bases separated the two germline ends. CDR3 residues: CASSLTGFGEKLFF. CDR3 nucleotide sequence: TGCGCCAGCAGCTTGACAGGGTTTGGGGAAAAACTGTTTTTT.

CDR3 sequence: CASSLVTGNEQFF. For the CDR3, the DNA is TGTGCCAGCAGCTTAGTGACAGGCAATGAGCAGTTCTTC. V and J are TRBV11-2 and TRBJ2-1; tentative D call: TRBD1 (6 bases). The CDR3 has 13 amino acids. Looked up from germline, CDR1 is SGHAT and CDR2 is FQNNGV. V lost 1 base, J lost 6 bases, and 7 bases lay in between.

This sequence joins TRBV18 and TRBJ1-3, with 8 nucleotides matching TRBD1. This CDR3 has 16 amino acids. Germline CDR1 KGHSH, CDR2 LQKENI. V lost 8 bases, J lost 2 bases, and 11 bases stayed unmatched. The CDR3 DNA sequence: TGTGCCAGCATCATCCGGGGGACAGGAGCTGGAAACACCATATATTTT. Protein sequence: CASIIRGTGAGNTIYF.

The CDR3 nucleotides are TGTGCCAGCAGCCACCGGGAGACCCGTTCGGGGACTGAAGCTTTCTTT. It translates to CASSHRETRSGTEAFF. The chain employs TRBV5-8 and TRBJ1-1; D not resolved. From germline, CDR1 is SGHTS and CDR2 YDEGEE. Trimming removed 4 bases from V and 5 bases from J, with 21 bases in between. The CDR3 spans 16 residues.

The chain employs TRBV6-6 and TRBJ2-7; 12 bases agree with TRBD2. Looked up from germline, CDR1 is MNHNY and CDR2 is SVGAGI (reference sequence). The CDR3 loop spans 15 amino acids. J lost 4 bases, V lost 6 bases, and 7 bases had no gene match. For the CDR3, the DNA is TGTGCCAGCAGGGACCTAGCGGGGGGGCCATACGAGCAGTACTTC. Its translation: CASRDLAGGPYEQYF.

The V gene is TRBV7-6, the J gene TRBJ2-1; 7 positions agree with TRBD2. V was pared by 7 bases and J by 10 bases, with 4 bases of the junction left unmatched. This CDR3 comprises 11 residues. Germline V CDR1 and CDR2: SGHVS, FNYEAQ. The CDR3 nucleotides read TGTGCCAGCACCCCGGGGGGAGAGCAGTTCTTC. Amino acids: CASTPGGEQFF.

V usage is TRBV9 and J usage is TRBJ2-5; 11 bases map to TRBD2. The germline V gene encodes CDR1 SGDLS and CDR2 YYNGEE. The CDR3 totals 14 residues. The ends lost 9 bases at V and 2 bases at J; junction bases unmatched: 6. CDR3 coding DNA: TGTGCCACCTCCGGGACTAGCGGACAAGAGACCCAGTACTTC. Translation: CATSGTSGQETQYF.

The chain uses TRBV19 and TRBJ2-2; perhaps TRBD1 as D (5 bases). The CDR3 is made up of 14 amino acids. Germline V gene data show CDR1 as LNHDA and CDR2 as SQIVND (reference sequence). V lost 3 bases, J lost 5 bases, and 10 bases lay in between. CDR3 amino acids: CASSIPGWTGELFF. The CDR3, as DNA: TGTGCCAGTAGTATTCCAGGGTGGACCGGGGAGCTGTTTTTT.

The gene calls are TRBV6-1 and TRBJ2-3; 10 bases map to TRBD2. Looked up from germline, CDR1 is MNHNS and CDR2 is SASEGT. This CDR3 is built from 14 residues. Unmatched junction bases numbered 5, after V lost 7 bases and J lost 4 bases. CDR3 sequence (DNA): TGTGCCAGCATACCAGCGGGGGGGCCAGATACGCAGTATTTT. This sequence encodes CASIPAGGPDTQYF.

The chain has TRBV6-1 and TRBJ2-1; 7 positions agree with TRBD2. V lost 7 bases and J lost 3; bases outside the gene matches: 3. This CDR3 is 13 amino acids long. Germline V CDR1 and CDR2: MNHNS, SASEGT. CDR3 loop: CASKRGDYNEQFF. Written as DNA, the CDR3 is TGTGCCAGCAAGCGGGGAGACTACAATGAGCAGTTCTTC.